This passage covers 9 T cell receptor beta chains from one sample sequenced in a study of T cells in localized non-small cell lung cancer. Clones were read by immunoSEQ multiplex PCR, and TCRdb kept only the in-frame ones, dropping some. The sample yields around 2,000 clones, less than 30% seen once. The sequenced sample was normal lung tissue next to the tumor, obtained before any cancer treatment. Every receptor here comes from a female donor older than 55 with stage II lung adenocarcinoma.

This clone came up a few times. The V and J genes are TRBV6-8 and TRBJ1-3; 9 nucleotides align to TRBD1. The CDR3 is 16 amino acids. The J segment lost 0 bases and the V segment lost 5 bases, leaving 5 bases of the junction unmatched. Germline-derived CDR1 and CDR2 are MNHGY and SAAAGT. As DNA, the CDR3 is TGTGCCAGCAGTGGGGGACAGGGACACTCTGGAAACACCATATATTTT. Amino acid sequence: CASSGGQGHSGNTIYF.

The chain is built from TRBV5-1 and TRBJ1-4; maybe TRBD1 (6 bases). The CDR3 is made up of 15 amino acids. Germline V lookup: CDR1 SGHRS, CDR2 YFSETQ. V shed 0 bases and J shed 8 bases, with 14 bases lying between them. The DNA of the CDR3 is TGCGCCAGCAGCTTGGAGGGCCCCGGGGGCGAAAAACTGTTTTTT. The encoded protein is CASSLEGPGGEKLFF.

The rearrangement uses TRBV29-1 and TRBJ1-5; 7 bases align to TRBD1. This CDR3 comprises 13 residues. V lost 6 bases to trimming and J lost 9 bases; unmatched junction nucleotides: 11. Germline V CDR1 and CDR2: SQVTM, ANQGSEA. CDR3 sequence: CSVSDRAGRPQHF. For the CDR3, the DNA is TGCAGCGTGAGTGACAGGGCAGGTCGGCCCCAGCATTTT.

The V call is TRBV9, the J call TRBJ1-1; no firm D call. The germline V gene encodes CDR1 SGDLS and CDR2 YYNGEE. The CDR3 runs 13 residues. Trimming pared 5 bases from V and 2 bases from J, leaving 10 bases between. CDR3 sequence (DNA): TGTGCCAGCAGTGAAGTTCGAAACACTGAAGCTTTCTTT. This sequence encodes CASSEVRNTEAFF.

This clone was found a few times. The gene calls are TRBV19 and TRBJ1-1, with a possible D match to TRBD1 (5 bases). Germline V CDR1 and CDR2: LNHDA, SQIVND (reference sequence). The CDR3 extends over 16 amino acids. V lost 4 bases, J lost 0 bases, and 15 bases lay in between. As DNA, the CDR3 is TGTGCCAGTAGTAAATATCAGACAGAGCTGAACACTGAAGCTTTCTTT. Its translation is CASSKYQTELNTEAFF.

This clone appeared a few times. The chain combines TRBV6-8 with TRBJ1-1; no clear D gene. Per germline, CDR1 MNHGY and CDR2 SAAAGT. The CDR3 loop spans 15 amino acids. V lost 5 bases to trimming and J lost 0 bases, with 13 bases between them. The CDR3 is CASSTQQFLNTEAFF. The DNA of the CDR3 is TGTGCCAGCAGTACACAGCAATTCTTGAACACTGAAGCTTTCTTT.

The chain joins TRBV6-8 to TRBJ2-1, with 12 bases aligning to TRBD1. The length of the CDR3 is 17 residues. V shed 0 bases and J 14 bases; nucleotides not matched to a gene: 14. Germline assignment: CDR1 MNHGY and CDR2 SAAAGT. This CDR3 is CASSYSGTGGQRNHKFF. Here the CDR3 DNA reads TGTGCCAGCAGTTACTCCGGGACAGGGGGCCAAAGAAATCACAAGTTCTTC.

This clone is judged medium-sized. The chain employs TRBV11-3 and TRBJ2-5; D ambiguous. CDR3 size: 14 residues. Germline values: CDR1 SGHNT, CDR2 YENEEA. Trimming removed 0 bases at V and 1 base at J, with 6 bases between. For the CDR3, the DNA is TGTGCCAGCAGCTTAGAACAGCCCCAAGAGACCCAGTACTTC. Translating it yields CASSLEQPQETQYF.

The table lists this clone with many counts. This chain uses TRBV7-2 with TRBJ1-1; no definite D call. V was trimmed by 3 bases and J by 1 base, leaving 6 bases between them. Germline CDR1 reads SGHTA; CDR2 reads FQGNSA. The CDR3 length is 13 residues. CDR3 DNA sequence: TGTGCCAGCAGCTTCTCAGGGAACACTGAAGCTTTCTTT. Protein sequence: CASSFSGNTEAFF.